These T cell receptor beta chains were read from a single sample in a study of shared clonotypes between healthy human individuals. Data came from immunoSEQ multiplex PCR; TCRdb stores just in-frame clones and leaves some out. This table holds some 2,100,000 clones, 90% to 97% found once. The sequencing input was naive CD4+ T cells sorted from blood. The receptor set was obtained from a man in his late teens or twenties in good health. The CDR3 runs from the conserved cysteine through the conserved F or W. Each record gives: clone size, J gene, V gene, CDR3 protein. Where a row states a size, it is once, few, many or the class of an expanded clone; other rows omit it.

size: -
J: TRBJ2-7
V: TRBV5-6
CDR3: CASTAAVGWSYEQYF

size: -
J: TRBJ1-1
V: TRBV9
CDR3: CASSVGQGLMNTEAFF

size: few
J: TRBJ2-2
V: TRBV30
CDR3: CAWSARGKIGELFF

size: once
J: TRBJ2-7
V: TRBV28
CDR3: CASRTSSYEQYF

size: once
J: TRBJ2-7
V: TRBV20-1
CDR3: CSRRGAYEQYF

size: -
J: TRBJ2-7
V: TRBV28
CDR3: CASSLSGGASYEQYF

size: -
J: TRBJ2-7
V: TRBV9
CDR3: CASSVGAGAYEQYF

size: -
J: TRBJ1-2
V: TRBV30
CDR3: CAWSKDGDLNYGYTF

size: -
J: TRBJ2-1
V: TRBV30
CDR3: CAWSVRNSGSYNEQFF

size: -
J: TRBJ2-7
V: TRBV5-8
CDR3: CASSLQGGGLEQYF

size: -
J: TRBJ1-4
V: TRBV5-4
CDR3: CASSTDRGNEKLFF

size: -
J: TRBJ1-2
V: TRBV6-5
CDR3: CASSKGSPGPGYTF

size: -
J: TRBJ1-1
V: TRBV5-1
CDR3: CASSPDKNTEAFF

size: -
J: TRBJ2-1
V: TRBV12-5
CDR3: CASGGTRDNEQFF

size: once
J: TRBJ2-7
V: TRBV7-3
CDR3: CASSEVPYF

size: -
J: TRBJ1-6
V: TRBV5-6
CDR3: CASSLVGSLPNSPLHF

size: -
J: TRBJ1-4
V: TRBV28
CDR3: CASSPRVWTNEKLFF

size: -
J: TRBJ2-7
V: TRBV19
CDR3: CASSMGGKSYEQYF

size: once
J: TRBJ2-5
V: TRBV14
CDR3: CASSQGRAVAFQETQYF

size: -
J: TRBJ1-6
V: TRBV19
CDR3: CASSQALEGLPLHF

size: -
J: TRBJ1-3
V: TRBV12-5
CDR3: CASGSVREAGNTIYF

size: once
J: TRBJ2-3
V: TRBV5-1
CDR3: CASSVQDLLSTDTQYF

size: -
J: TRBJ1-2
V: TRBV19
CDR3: CASKDLQGANYGYTF

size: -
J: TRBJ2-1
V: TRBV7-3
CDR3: CASSRLAGGPNEQFF

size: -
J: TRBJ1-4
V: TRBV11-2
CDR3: CASSLGTGNTEKLFF

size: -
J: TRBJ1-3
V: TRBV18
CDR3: CASSLREGAGNTIYF

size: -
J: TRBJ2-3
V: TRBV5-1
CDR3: CASTLGGSTDTQYF

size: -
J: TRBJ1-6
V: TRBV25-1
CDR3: CASSERYNSPLHF

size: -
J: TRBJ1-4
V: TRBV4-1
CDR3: CASSQDGQRMRTGKLFF

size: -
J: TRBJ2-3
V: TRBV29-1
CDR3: CSVDFSTTDTQYF

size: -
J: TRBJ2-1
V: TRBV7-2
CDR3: CASSLGGPGTSGYNEQFF

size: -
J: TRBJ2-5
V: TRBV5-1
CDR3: CASSLVEETQYF

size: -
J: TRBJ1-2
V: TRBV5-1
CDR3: CASSLGQGRGYTF

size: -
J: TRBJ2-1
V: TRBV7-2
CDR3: CASSPRLAGRGVGNEQFF

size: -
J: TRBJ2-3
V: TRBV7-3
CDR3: CASSGTGSPSTDTQYF

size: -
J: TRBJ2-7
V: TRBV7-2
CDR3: CASSLGPSYEQYF

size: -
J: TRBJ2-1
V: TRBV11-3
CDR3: CASSPGTSGVSYNEQFF

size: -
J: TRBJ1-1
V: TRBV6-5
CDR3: CASSYQGHTEAFF

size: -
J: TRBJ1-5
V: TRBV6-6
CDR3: CASSYEDRVNQPQHF